These 2 T cell receptor beta chains share one sample of origin, sequenced in a study of T cells expressing NK-cell markers. Using the 5' RACE reads, TCRdb records one entry per CDR3 protein without DNA. The repertoire shows around 260,000 distinct CDR3 sequences; the top ten hold more than 3.5%. Material: blood T cells: a sorted CD56 or NKG2C T cell subset, CD4+ or CD8+ T cells, or bulk PBMC T cells (not recorded which). The receptors stem from a woman between 18 and 75 years old in good health.

The chain employs TRBV28 and TRBJ2-1; the TCRdb D gene call, TRBD1, has no DNA to confirm it. The CDR3 extends over 15 amino acids. The germline gives CDR1 MDHEN, CDR2 SYDVKM. The CDR3 reads CASSLPAGDYNEQFF.

The CDR3 spells CASSSTGTGSSPLHF. The rearrangement joins TRBV14 to TRBJ1-6; the D call from TCRdb, TRBD1, cannot be confirmed without DNA. Per the germline V gene, CDR1 is SGHDN and CDR2 is FVKESK. The CDR3 spans 15 residues.